These 2 T cell receptor beta chains originate from one sample sequenced in a study of Tregs in tolerant kidney transplant recipients. Produced via immunoSEQ multiplex PCR; TCRdb's table is partial and in-frame only. The sample has some 71,000 clones, roughly 89% seen once; the top ten hold approximately 0.36%. Sample: CD4+ T cells from blood, taken before the transplant. The receptor source for this set is a human donor who received a combined kidney and bone marrow transplant.

For the CDR3, the DNA is TGTGCCAGCAGCGTAGAGGCCAGGCCTAACACTGAAGCTTTCTTT. Its translation is CASSVEARPNTEAFF. The rearrangement links TRBV9 to TRBJ1-1; D gene unclear. This CDR3 has 15 residues. Deletions cut 0 bases from V and 2 bases from J, with 11 bases between. CDR1 is SGDLS and CDR2 is YYNGEE in the germline V gene.

The rearrangement links TRBV18 to TRBJ1-1; D gene uncertain. Germline lookup yields CDR1 KGHSH and CDR2 LQKENI. V dropped 4 bases and J dropped 0 bases, with 12 bases sitting between them. The CDR3 length is 15 residues. The CDR3 region is CASSQREIMNTEAFF. The CDR3, as DNA: TGTGCCAGCTCACAACGGGAAATCATGAACACTGAAGCTTTCTTT.